The source of this T cell receptor (beta chain) is a study of cytomegalovirus exposure and HLA in healthy donors. Regarding the study as a whole: A few chains linked to CMV were shown in vitro to be specific for CMV antigens. Differences between HLA loci emerged in a later analysis of TCR association rates, with DRB1 most and HLA-C fewest. Later analysis identified about 17,000 TCR beta sequences associated with HLA alleles, using a false discovery rate threshold of 0.05. Productive status was seen about 90% or about 30% of the time for most TCR beta V segments in an earlier analysis.

To note about this clone: Its antigen is still unknown.

The PCR made use of 60 Vbeta and 13 Jbeta primers. Assay: immunoSEQ multiplex PCR; the TCRdb copy retains only in-frame clones and omits some. The top ten clones hold approximately 4.7% of a sample with around 94,000 clones, 78% of them seen once. CDR3 length equals 19 residues. Germline V CDR1 and CDR2: SEHNR, FQNEAQ (reference sequence). V shed 4 bases and J 2 bases; nucleotides not matched to a gene: 11. The sequence derives from a male donor in good health and CMV-seropositive. Sample: PBMCs. The chain recombines TRBV7-9 with TRBJ2-1; 13 bases map to TRBD2. The chain's CDR3 is CASSSGTSGERGPYNEQFF. Written as DNA, the CDR3 is TGTGCCAGCAGCTCCGGGACTAGCGGGGAAAGAGGGCCCTACAATGAGCAGTTCTTC. Drawing the rest from reference TRBV7-9 and TRBJ2-1, the complete variable domain is DTGVSQNPRHKITKRGQNVTFRCDPISEHNRLYWYRQTLGQGPEFLTYFQNEAQLEKSRLLSDRFSAERPKGSFSTLEIQRTEQGDSAMYLCASSSGTSGERGPYNEQFFGPGTRLTVL.